These 29 T cell receptor beta chains share one sample of origin, sequenced in a study of human T cells and chemical hapten exposure. In TCRdb, the RACE reads were re-called with MiXCR into one record per CDR3 protein. The table includes around 380,000 distinct CDR3 sequences, roughly 4.8% detected once. Time point: patch test 1, 2 weeks after DPC sensitization. Treatment denoted: therapeutic diphenylcyclopropenone sensitization with weekly scalp DPC. Material: whole blood, obtained in connection with sensitization to the hapten diphenylcyclopropenone (DPC). The receptors were gathered from a woman aged 45-65 years with alopecia areata. Some clones in this sample may be carry-over from other donors' samples.

The chain carries TRBV5-6 and TRBJ2-4; maybe TRBD2 (5 bases). The CDR3 covers 16 residues. Germline CDR1 and CDR2: SGHDT and YYEEEE. V dropped 4 bases and J dropped 8 bases, with 22 bases sitting between them. The chain's CDR3 is CASSGERAREVYIQYF. In nucleotides, the CDR3 is TGTGCCAGCAGCGGGGAGAGGGCCCGAGAGGTATACATTCAGTACTTC. The entire variable domain, with the rest obtained from reference TRBV5-6 and TRBJ2-4, is as follows: DAGVTQSPTHLIKTRGQQVTLRCSPKSGHDTVSWYQQALGQGPQFIFQYYEEEERQRGNFPDRFSGHQFPNYSSELNVNALLLGDSALYLCASSGERAREVYIQYFGAGTRLSVL.

This rearrangement joins TRBV20-1 to TRBJ2-7; weak D call: TRBD2 (6 bases). The CDR3 is 16 amino acids. With 5 bases removed from V and 0 bases from J, the gap between germline ends came to 20 bases. Germline CDR1 reads DFQATT; CDR2 reads SNEGSKA (reference sequence). DNA of the CDR3: TGCAGTGCTGACGCTCGGTGGAGGGGAAGCTCCTACGAGCAGTACTTC. Residues: CSADARWRGSSYEQYF.

The rearrangement links TRBV7-9 to TRBJ2-1; unclear D gene. Germline V gene data show CDR1 as SEHNR and CDR2 as FQNEAQ (reference sequence). The CDR3 is 13 residues long. The V and J ends lost 0 bases and 10 bases respectively, with 10 bases between them. The CDR3 reads CASSLAQLREQFF. The CDR3 DNA follows: TGTGCCAGCAGCTTAGCACAGCTTAGGGAGCAGTTCTTC.

This clonotype was found many times. The chain carries TRBV3-1 and TRBJ2-5; D ambiguous. The CDR3 runs 14 residues. The V end lost 6 bases, the J end lost 5 bases, and 16 bases lay between the germline ends. Germline V gene data show CDR1 as LGHDT and CDR2 as YNNKEL (reference sequence). The CDR3 DNA follows: TGTGCCAGCAGTCCGGCGAGCCGGGCGGAGACCCAGTACTTC. This encodes CASSPASRAETQYF.

This clonotype was seen at least ten times. The chain employs TRBV12-5 and TRBJ2-4; perhaps D is TRBD1 or TRBD2 (5 bases each). V lost 6 bases and J lost 5, with 14 bases in between. From germline, CDR1 is LGHNT and CDR2 FRNRAP. The CDR3 has 14 residues. As DNA, the CDR3 is TGTGCTAGTGGACTGGGGGACGGGGAAAACATTCAGTACTTC. Encoded protein: CASGLGDGENIQYF.

In its sample, this clonotype was seen a few times. The gene calls are TRBV15 and TRBJ1-5, with D possibly being TRBD1 (6 bases). V was pared by 6 bases and J by 12 bases, with 15 bases between. The CDR3 runs 12 residues. Per the germline V gene, CDR1 is LNHNV and CDR2 is YYDKDF (reference sequence). CDR3 DNA: TGTGCCACCAGTCTTAGGGGGGTAGTCCAGCATTTT. It specifies CATSLRGVVQHF.

Ten or more counts support this clonotype. The chain joins TRBV3-1 to TRBJ1-2; the D gene is possibly TRBD1 (5 bases). CDR3 length: 15 residues. From germline, CDR1 is LGHDT and CDR2 YNNKEL (reference sequence). Trimming pared 1 base from V and 9 bases from J, leaving 18 bases between. CDR3 sequence reads: CASSQGSGLPRSYTF. DNA for the CDR3: TGTGCCAGCAGCCAAGGCTCGGGACTCCCGAGGAGCTACACCTTC.

In this sample, this clonotype turned up many times. The genes are TRBV9 and TRBJ1-5, with D uncertain. Trimming took off 0 bases at V and 0 bases at J, with 7 bases between the two ends. Germline V lookup: CDR1 SGDLS, CDR2 YYNGEE. CDR3 size: 15 residues. The CDR3 here is CASSVGEISNQPQHF. CDR3 nucleotides: TGTGCCAGCAGCGTAGGGGAAATTAGCAATCAGCCCCAGCATTTT.

This clonotype was found many times. The rearrangement joins TRBV5-5 to TRBJ2-1, with 12 positions matching TRBD2. Germline values: CDR1 SGHKS, CDR2 YYEKEE (reference sequence). This CDR3 spans 15 amino acids. The V segment lost 2 bases and the J segment 5 bases; nucleotides outside the gene matches: 2. In DNA form, the CDR3 reads TGTGCCAGCAGCTTCTGGACTAGCGGGAACAATGAGCAGTTCTTC. This encodes CASSFWTSGNNEQFF.

Here the CDR3 reads CALGRAGLHEQFF. Written as DNA, the CDR3 is TGTGCCCTCGGTCGGGCGGGGTTGCATGAGCAGTTCTTC. The J gene is TRBJ2-1, the V gene TRBV5-4; tentatively, D is TRBD2 (6 bases). Germline V CDR1 and CDR2: SGHNT, YYREEE (reference sequence). V dropped 10 bases and J dropped 8 bases, with 19 bases sitting between them. The CDR3 spans 13 residues.

V usage is TRBV7-9 and J usage is TRBJ1-4; no definite D call. V lost 8 bases and J 3 bases, leaving 10 bases between the germline ends. The CDR3 is 13 residues long. From germline, CDR1 is SEHNR and CDR2 FQNEAQ (reference sequence). Here the CDR3 reads CASEEGANEKLFF. CDR3 coding DNA: TGTGCCAGCGAAGAGGGAGCTAATGAAAAACTGTTTTTT.

This clonotype was recorded at least ten times. The chain combines TRBV9 with TRBJ2-5, with a possible D match to TRBD1 (5 bases). V lost 0 bases and J lost 5, with 14 bases in between. The germline V gene encodes CDR1 SGDLS and CDR2 YYNGEE. This CDR3 comprises 15 residues. The CDR3 reads CASSVAARAEETQYF. In DNA form, the CDR3 reads TGTGCCAGCAGCGTAGCTGCCAGGGCTGAGGAGACCCAGTACTTC.

In its sample, this clonotype was seen many times. The CDR3 sequence: CASSPWDRTYEQYF. The DNA of the CDR3 is TGTGCCAGCAGCCCTTGGGACAGAACCTACGAGCAGTACTTC. The J gene is TRBJ2-7, the V gene TRBV3-1; the match to TRBD1 covers 7 bases. Trimming at V came to 4 bases and at J to 2 bases, leaving 5 bases not matched to a gene. The CDR3 contains 14 residues. The germline V gene has CDR1 LGHDT and CDR2 YNNKEL (reference sequence).

The gene calls are TRBV29-1 and TRBJ1-2; 9 positions agree with TRBD1. After removal of 4 bases from V and 11 bases from J, the junction contained 8 bases not matched to a gene. CDR3 length: 12 amino acids. The V gene's germline CDR1 is SQVTM and CDR2 ANQGSEA. DNA for the CDR3: TGCAGCGTTGCCCGGGACAGGGAAGGGTACACCTTC. It specifies CSVARDREGYTF.

This clonotype was seen repeatedly, ten times or more. The V gene is TRBV6-5, the J gene TRBJ2-7; D is possibly TRBD1 or TRBD2 (5 bases each). Germline lookup yields CDR1 MNHEY and CDR2 SVGAGI. This CDR3 is built from 16 residues. Trimming took off 6 bases at V and 0 bases at J, with 18 bases between the two ends. The CDR3 DNA sequence: TGTGCCAGCAGCTTCTTCGGGGCAGCAAGCTCCTACGAGCAGTACTTC. Amino acids: CASSFFGAASSYEQYF.

This clonotype has a count of ten or more. The chain combines TRBV4-2 with TRBJ2-1, with 7 positions matching TRBD2. This CDR3 region has 17 residues. J lost 6 bases, V lost 0 bases, and 11 bases had no gene match. Germline V gene sequence: CDR1 LGHNA, CDR2 YNFKEQ. For the CDR3, the DNA is TGTGCCAGCAGCCAAGAATTTCCAGCGGGATTAGGCAATGAGCAGTTCTTC. Its translation: CASSQEFPAGLGNEQFF.

This clonotype was detected ten times or more. V gene TRBV5-4 combines with J gene TRBJ1-1, with unresolved D. Germline V CDR1 and CDR2: SGHNT, YYREEE (reference sequence). This CDR3 has 14 amino acids. With 0 bases removed from V and 1 base from J, the gap between germline ends came to 7 bases. The CDR3 loop is CASSLGQQNTEAFF. The CDR3 DNA reads TGTGCCAGCAGCTTGGGGCAGCAGAACACTGAAGCTTTCTTT.

This clonotype was detected only a few times. V usage is TRBV6-2 or TRBV6-3 and J usage is TRBJ1-1, with unresolved D. The germline V and J ends were trimmed by 2 bases and 2 bases, with 6 bases remaining between them. Germline V lookup: CDR1 MNHEY, CDR2 SVGEGT. The CDR3 sequence is 13 residues long. CDR3: CASSYKANTEAFF. The CDR3 DNA reads as TGTGCCAGCAGTTACAAAGCTAACACTGAAGCTTTCTTT.

Ten or more counts support this clonotype. The CDR3 DNA sequence: TGTGCCAGCATGGGGATGGGTACCGGGGAGCTGTTTTTT. Its translation is CASMGMGTGELFF. The V and J genes are TRBV2 and TRBJ2-2; D not resolved. Deletions cut 7 bases from V and 5 bases from J, with 11 bases between. This CDR3 has 13 residues. Germline lookup yields CDR1 SNHLY and CDR2 FYNNEI.

This clonotype was recorded a few times. The rearrangement uses TRBV3-1 and TRBJ2-7; TRBD2 aligns across 11 bases. Germline V CDR1 and CDR2: LGHDT, YNNKEL (reference sequence). The CDR3 sequence is 17 residues long. V gave up 1 base and J gave up 7 bases; unmatched junction bases: 12. CDR3 region: CASSQAGGPRLAGEQYF. CDR3 DNA: TGTGCCAGCAGCCAAGCTGGGGGACCGAGACTAGCGGGAGAGCAGTACTTC.

This clonotype was counted ten times or more. The rearrangement links TRBV20-1 to TRBJ2-1; D not resolved. The CDR3 runs to 12 residues. Germline CDR1 is DFQATT and CDR2 is SNEGSKA (reference sequence). Trimming stripped 3 bases from V and 4 bases from J, with 7 bases between. The CDR3 DNA reads TGCAGTGCTAGCGAGCTTTACAATGAGCAGTTCTTC. As protein: CSASELYNEQFF.

Only a few counts were recorded for this clonotype. The chain joins TRBV14 to TRBJ2-3; a weak D match, TRBD1 (6 bases). Germline loops: CDR1 SGHDN, CDR2 FVKESK. Trimming removed 3 bases from V and 3 bases from J, with 16 bases in between. The CDR3 length is 16 residues. The CDR3 loop reads CASSHGTGSVTDTQYF. CDR3 nucleotides: TGTGCCAGCAGCCATGGAACAGGGTCGGTGACAGATACGCAGTATTTT.

This clonotype was found many times. CDR3 protein: CATSDSQTSYGYTF. CDR3 DNA sequence: TGTGCCACCAGTGATTCACAGACGAGCTATGGCTACACCTTC. The chain combines TRBV24-1 with TRBJ1-2, with D unclear. CDR1 and CDR2 from the germline V gene are KGHDR and SFDVKD. V gave up 2 bases and J gave up 4 bases, with 10 bases separating them. The CDR3 length is 14 residues.

The table lists this clonotype with many counts. This chain connects TRBV9 to TRBJ2-7, with D possibly being TRBD2 (5 bases). The CDR3 has 15 amino acids. Looked up from germline, CDR1 is SGDLS and CDR2 is YYNGEE. V was pared by 0 bases and J by 0 bases, with 10 bases between. The CDR3 DNA follows: TGTGCCAGCAGCGTAGAAAGCGGTCCCTCCTACGAGCAGTACTTC. Translation gives CASSVESGPSYEQYF.

This clonotype appeared a few times. V is TRBV12-3 or TRBV12-4 and J is TRBJ1-2, with D possibly TRBD1 on 5 matching bases. CDR3 length: 14 amino acids. The V and J ends lost 1 base and 4 bases respectively, with 10 bases between them. In DNA, the CDR3 is TGTGCCAGCAGTTTAGGGCTGGGGGGCTATGGCTACACCTTC. It specifies CASSLGLGGYGYTF.

This clonotype was detected ten times or more. The J gene is TRBJ1-6, the V gene TRBV12-3 or TRBV12-4, with TRBD1 as a possible D gene (5 bases). V was clipped by 4 bases and J by 8 bases, with 15 bases between them. There are 15 residues in the CDR3. CDR3 sequence reads: CASSSWGNRDSPLHF. For the CDR3, the DNA is TGTGCCAGCAGTTCGTGGGGGAATCGCGATTCACCCCTCCACTTT.

With regard to this clonotype: A much larger clone lies one base from this, so it may be a read error. CDR3 DNA: TGTGCCAGCAGTTTGGGCTTCATAGATACGCAGTATTTT. Its protein product is CASSLGFIDTQYF. The genes are TRBV27 and TRBJ2-3; D is undetermined. The CDR3 length is 13 residues. V gave up 3 bases and J gave up 5 bases, with 9 bases separating them. Germline V gene lookup returns CDR1 MNHEY and CDR2 SMNVEV (reference sequence).

With respect to this clonotype: Compared with germline, one end of the junction differs, possibly owing to a read error. In nucleotides, the CDR3 is TGTGCCAGCAGCTTAAAGGGACTAGCGGGGGGCGGGCCGGTCTTC. It codes for CASSLKGLAGGGPVF. V and J are TRBV7-2 and TRBJ2-1, with 15 nucleotides matching TRBD2. This CDR3 region has 15 residues. Germline V gene data show CDR1 as SGHTA and CDR2 as FQGNSA.

This clonotype was recorded at least ten times. The CDR3 DNA follows: TGTGCCAGCAGTTCAGGGTTCTACGAGCAGTACTTC. Residues: CASSSGFYEQYF. The J gene is TRBJ2-7, the V gene TRBV6-5; weak D call: TRBD1 (5 bases). In germline, CDR1 is MNHEY, CDR2 SVGAGI. The ends were cut back, 4 bases at V and 3 bases at J, with 7 bases in the middle. The CDR3 sequence is 12 residues long.